A selection of T cell receptor beta chains follows, all from one sample in a study of shared clonotypes between healthy human individuals. Here immunoSEQ multiplex PCR was the method, and the copy in TCRdb shows in-frame clones only, minus some. The sample lists 650,000 to 750,000 clones; about two thirds were seen once. The material sequenced was memory CD4+ T cells sorted from blood. These receptors all stem from a woman aged 25 to 39 in good health. The CDR3 runs from the conserved cysteine through the conserved F or W. The order of the fields is J gene, D gene, V gene, clone size, CDR3 protein, CDR3 DNA. The D gene is left open where the match is weak. Expanded clones get a size class; other rows say once, few or many, or leave the size out.

j_call: TRBJ1-4
d_call: TRBD1
v_call: TRBV28
clone_size: NA
cdr3_aa: CASSLTGVEKLFF
cdr3_nt: TGTGCCAGCAGTTTAACAGGGGTTGAAAAACTGTTTTTT

j_call: TRBJ2-4
d_call: TRBD2
v_call: TRBV25-1
clone_size: NA
cdr3_aa: CASSGTSGTGLTKNIQYF
cdr3_nt: TGTGCCAGCAGTGGGACTAGCGGGACGGGCTTGACCAAAAACATTCAGTACTTC

j_call: TRBJ2-2
d_call: NA
v_call: TRBV18
clone_size: once
cdr3_aa: CASSPPGTTGELFF
cdr3_nt: TGTGCCAGCTCACCACCGGGGACCACCGGGGAGCTGTTTTTT

j_call: TRBJ2-7
d_call: NA
v_call: TRBV7-9
clone_size: NA
cdr3_aa: CASSLAYGEQYF
cdr3_nt: TGTGCCAGCAGCCTCGCCTACGGCGAGCAGTACTTC

j_call: TRBJ2-6
d_call: NA
v_call: TRBV5-1
clone_size: NA
cdr3_aa: CASSPSLSGANVLTF
cdr3_nt: TGCGCCAGCAGCCCCAGCCTCTCTGGGGCCAACGTCCTGACTTTC

j_call: TRBJ1-2
d_call: TRBD1
v_call: TRBV7-8
clone_size: NA
cdr3_aa: CATTGGFGYGYTF
cdr3_nt: TGTGCCACAACAGGGGGCTTTGGCTATGGCTACACCTTC

j_call: TRBJ1-2
d_call: NA
v_call: TRBV6-5
clone_size: few
cdr3_aa: CASSSLGGDYGYTF
cdr3_nt: TGTGCCAGCAGTTCTTTAGGGGGAGACTATGGCTACACCTTC

j_call: TRBJ2-1
d_call: TRBD2
v_call: TRBV5-1
clone_size: many
cdr3_aa: CASSLDSGSYNEQFF
cdr3_nt: TGCGCCAGCAGCTTGGATAGCGGGAGCTACAATGAGCAGTTCTTC

j_call: TRBJ1-1
d_call: NA
v_call: TRBV27
clone_size: NA
cdr3_aa: CASSLLGNGKSTEAFF
cdr3_nt: TGTGCCAGCAGTTTACTAGGGAACGGGAAGAGCACTGAAGCTTTCTTT

j_call: TRBJ1-1
d_call: NA
v_call: TRBV19
clone_size: once
cdr3_aa: CASLNDRQNTEAFF
cdr3_nt: TGTGCCAGTCTTAATGATAGACAGAACACTGAAGCTTTCTTT

j_call: TRBJ2-3
d_call: NA
v_call: TRBV6-6
clone_size: many
cdr3_aa: CASSRTFNTDTQYF
cdr3_nt: TGTGCCAGCAGCCGAACCTTCAACACAGATACGCAGTATTTT